The 31 T cell receptor beta chains given below trace back to one sample, sequenced in a study of shared clonotypes between healthy human individuals. The table came from immunoSEQ multiplex PCR; TCRdb's copy has only in-frame clones and leaves some out. The sample includes 2 million to 2.5 million clones, 85% to 95% of them seen just once. Sequenced: naive CD4+ T cells from PBMCs. This sample's subset: CD45RA+ positively selected. The receptor source for this set is a man younger than 30 in good health. Some clones in this sample may be carry-over from other donors' samples.

A single count supports this clone. The chain couples TRBV2 to TRBJ1-2, with D tentatively TRBD1 (5 bases). CDR1 and CDR2 from the germline V gene are SNHLY and FYNNEI. V lost 5 bases and J lost 1, with 17 bases in between. The CDR3 spans 16 residues. CDR3 amino acids: CASSIDRSALNYGYTF. CDR3 coding DNA: TGTGCCAGCAGTATTGACAGATCTGCCCTTAACTATGGCTACACCTTC. Full variable domain (outside the CDR3, taken from reference TRBV2 and TRBJ1-2): EPEVTQTPSHQVTQMGQEVILRCVPISNHLYFYWYRQILGQKVEFLVSFYNNEISEKSEIFDDQFSVERPDGSNFTLKIRSTKLEDSAMYFCASSIDRSALNYGYTFGSGTRLTVV.

The chain uses TRBV5-1 and TRBJ2-3; TRBD2 matches at 14 bases. This CDR3 is 17 amino acids long. The ends lost 3 bases at V and 4 bases at J; junction bases unmatched: 7. Germline CDR1 reads SGHRS; CDR2 reads YFSETQ. The CDR3 DNA reads TGCGCCAGCAGCTCCCGACTAGCGGGAGGGATGGCAGATACGCAGTATTTT. Protein sequence: CASSSRLAGGMADTQYF.

The chain employs TRBV9 and TRBJ2-1; maybe TRBD2 (5 bases). Between the trimmed V and J ends, which lost 4 bases and 8 bases, there was a span of 10 bases. CDR1 is SGDLS, CDR2 YYNGEE, per germline. This CDR3 is 12 amino acids long. The CDR3: CASSPLADEQFF. In nucleotides, the CDR3 is TGTGCCAGCAGCCCTCTAGCCGATGAGCAGTTCTTC. Supplemented by reference TRBV9 and TRBJ2-1, the full variable domain reads DSGVTQTPKHLITATGQRVTLRCSPRSGDLSVYWYQQSLDQGLQFLIQYYNGEERAKGNILERFSAQQFPDLHSELNLSSLELGDSALYFCASSPLADEQFFGPGTRLTVL.

J is TRBJ1-5 and V is TRBV19, with D uncertain. The V gene's germline CDR1 is LNHDA and CDR2 SQIVND (reference sequence). The length of the CDR3 is 14 residues. Trimming removed 3 bases at V and 6 bases at J, with 12 bases between. This CDR3 is CASSIREGGQPQHF. The CDR3 nucleotides are TGTGCCAGTAGTATTCGCGAGGGAGGTCAGCCCCAGCATTTT.

V is TRBV7-2 and J is TRBJ2-3; 12 bases are shared with TRBD2. Germline CDR1 and CDR2: SGHTA and FQGNSA. Losses at the gene ends were 3 bases for V and 3 bases for J; bases not matched to a gene: 10. This CDR3 spans 18 amino acids. CDR3 nucleotide sequence: TGTGCCAGCAGCTTGACCCCGGGACTAGCGGGTTGGACAGATACGCAGTATTTT. It codes for CASSLTPGLAGWTDTQYF.

The genes are TRBV27 and TRBJ2-1; D is possibly TRBD2 (5 bases). With 3 bases removed from V and 8 bases from J, the gap between germline ends came to 11 bases. The germline CDR1 and CDR2 sequences are MNHEY and SMNVEV (reference sequence). The CDR3 consists of 13 residues. CDR3 region: CASSLRERHEQFF. The DNA for the CDR3 is TGTGCCAGCAGTTTGAGGGAGCGGCATGAGCAGTTCTTC.

Turning to this clone: Different DNA sequences within this sample yield the same CDR3. J is TRBJ2-3 and V is TRBV7-2; 7 bases are shared with TRBD2. CDR3 length: 14 residues. The V segment lost 5 bases and the J segment 3 bases; nucleotides outside the gene matches: 5. Looked up from germline, CDR1 is SGHTA and CDR2 is FQGNSA. The CDR3 reads CASSRGSRTDTQYF. CDR3 bases: TGTGCCAGCAGCCGCGGGAGTAGGACAGATACGCAGTATTTT. Filled out from reference TRBV7-2 and TRBJ2-3, the complete variable domain reads GAGVSQSPSNKVTEKGKDVELRCDPISGHTALYWYRQSLGQGLEFLIYFQGNSAPDKSGLPSDRFSAERTGGSVSTLTIQRTQQEDSAVYLCASSRGSRTDTQYFGPGTRLTVL.

Points on this clone: In the same sample, other DNA sequences code for this CDR3. The V gene is TRBV28, the J gene TRBJ2-7; D unresolved. The germline CDR1 and CDR2 sequences are MDHEN and SYDVKM. V was shortened by 3 bases and J by 4 bases, with 4 bases between the two germline ends. This CDR3 is 11 amino acids long. In DNA, the CDR3 is TGTGCCAGCAGTTTGCTATACGAGCAGTACTTC. Translation gives CASSLLYEQYF.

The chain recombines TRBV28 with TRBJ2-7; D is possibly TRBD1 (6 bases). Germline V gene lookup returns CDR1 MDHEN and CDR2 SYDVKM. There are 15 residues in the CDR3. V was pared by 6 bases and J by 2 bases, with 17 bases between. CDR3 sequence: CASRNRDNVPYEQYF. CDR3 sequence (DNA): TGTGCCAGCAGAAACAGGGACAATGTCCCCTACGAGCAGTACTTC.

This clone is a singleton in its sample. J is TRBJ2-7 and V is TRBV19; perhaps D is TRBD1 or TRBD2 (5 bases each). The V end was cut by 3 bases, the J end by 3 bases, with 12 bases between. The CDR3 contains 14 residues. Germline CDR1 and CDR2: LNHDA and SQIVND (reference sequence). The CDR3 nucleotides are TGTGCCAGTAGTATGAGGGGAAGGCTCTACGAGCAGTACTTC. It is translated as CASSMRGRLYEQYF. The full variable domain, completed using reference TRBV19 and TRBJ2-7, is DGGITQSPKYLFRKEGQNVTLSCEQNLNHDAMYWYRQDPGQGLRLIYYSQIVNDFQKGDIAEGYSVSREKKESFPLTVTSAQKNPTAFYLCASSMRGRLYEQYFGPGTRLTVT.

CDR3 in DNA: TGTGCCAGCTCCCGGGAGCCCTCCTACAATGAGCAGTTCTTC. Residues: CASSREPSYNEQFF. V and J are TRBV6-1 and TRBJ2-1; a weak D match, TRBD2 (6 bases). Trimming took 8 bases from V and 0 from J, leaving 11 bases between them. The CDR3 consists of 14 residues. Germline V CDR1 and CDR2: MNHNS, SASEGT.

This rearrangement joins TRBV4-1 to TRBJ2-7, with D tentatively TRBD1 (5 bases). CDR1 MGHRA and CDR2 YSYEKL come from the germline V gene. The CDR3 runs 13 residues. V was cut by 3 bases and J by 4 bases, with 10 bases left in between. CDR3 protein: CASSQPTGYEQYF. The CDR3 DNA follows: TGCGCCAGCAGCCAGCCCACAGGTTACGAGCAGTACTTC.

The rearrangement uses TRBV11-2 and TRBJ2-1; D possibly corresponds to TRBD1 (6 bases). Trimming took 5 bases from V and 11 from J, leaving 16 bases between them. Germline values: CDR1 SGHAT, CDR2 FQNNGV. The CDR3 is made up of 13 amino acids. The CDR3 DNA sequence: TGTGCCAGCAGCCAACCCGAGGGGGACAAGCAGTTCTTC. This encodes CASSQPEGDKQFF.

This chain uses TRBV4-3 with TRBJ1-2; TRBD1 matches 7 bases. The CDR3 contains 16 residues. V gave up 2 bases and J gave up 2 bases; unmatched junction bases: 8. Germline CDR1 reads LGHNA; CDR2 reads YSLEER. In DNA, the CDR3 is TGCGCCAGCAGCCAACATCCCAGGGGGTCCAACTATGGCTACACCTTC. Protein: CASSQHPRGSNYGYTF.

The rearrangement uses TRBV7-9 and TRBJ2-3, with D possibly TRBD2 on 5 matching bases. V was pared by 1 base and J by 5 bases, with 19 bases between. The CDR3 covers 17 residues. CDR1 is SEHNR, CDR2 FQNEAQ, per germline (reference sequence). CDR3 sequence: CASSLDGGRRVRDTQYF. The CDR3 bases are TGTGCCAGCAGCTTAGATGGCGGGCGTCGGGTGAGAGATACGCAGTATTTT.

This chain joins TRBV29-1 and TRBJ1-4, with TRBD1 identical over 7 bases. Germline V lookup: CDR1 SQVTM, CDR2 ANQGSEA. CDR3 length: 9 residues. CDR3 sequence reads: CRHRGKLFF. In nucleotides, the CDR3 is TGCAGGCACAGGGGTAAACTGTTTTTT.

This chain uses TRBV28 with TRBJ2-1, with 13 nucleotides matching TRBD2. The germline gives CDR1 MDHEN, CDR2 SYDVKM. The CDR3 is 16 residues long. V was clipped by 7 bases and J by 0 bases; unmatched bases: 3. Here the CDR3 reads CASIRTSGSSYNEQFF. CDR3 bases: TGTGCCAGCATACGGACTAGCGGGAGCTCCTACAATGAGCAGTTCTTC.

The chain employs TRBV5-4 and TRBJ2-2, with D perhaps TRBD2 (6 bases). The CDR3 loop spans 16 amino acids. The V gene's germline CDR1 is SGHNT and CDR2 YYREEE (reference sequence). Trimming took off 1 base at V and 1 base at J, with 11 bases between the two ends. CDR3 DNA: TGTGCCAGCAGCTTGAGAGCGGGTAGGAACACCGGGGAGCTGTTTTTT. It encodes CASSLRAGRNTGELFF.

Of note for this clone: At the DNA level, this CDR3 is encoded by other sequences in the same sample as well. This rearrangement joins TRBV5-1 to TRBJ2-1; TRBD2 agrees at 8 bases. The ends lost 4 bases at V and 1 base at J; junction bases unmatched: 1. Germline V gene sequence: CDR1 SGHRS, CDR2 YFSETQ. CDR3 length: 14 residues. Here the CDR3 DNA reads TGCGCCAGCAGCCCGGGGGGGTCCTACAATGAGCAGTTCTTC. Its protein product is CASSPGGSYNEQFF.

V is TRBV5-1 and J is TRBJ2-5; a possible D gene is TRBD1 (5 bases). The V end lost 4 bases, the J end lost 4 bases, and 11 bases lay between the germline ends. The CDR3 has 13 amino acids. The V gene's germline CDR1 is SGHRS and CDR2 YFSETQ. The DNA of the CDR3 is TGCGCCAGCAGCCCCAGGGTTTTAGAGACCCAGTACTTC. It is translated as CASSPRVLETQYF.

This clone was found a few times. V usage is TRBV7-9 and J usage is TRBJ1-1; D gene ambiguous. V shed 6 bases and J shed 0 bases, with 11 bases lying between them. Germline assignment: CDR1 SEHNR and CDR2 FQNEAQ (reference sequence). CDR3 length: 14 residues. CDR3 amino acids: CASRLTSVNTEAFF. CDR3 nucleotides: TGTGCCAGCAGACTTACGTCTGTGAACACTGAAGCTTTCTTT.

V is TRBV29-1 and J is TRBJ1-6, with D hard to call. This CDR3 has 13 amino acids. V shed 7 bases and J shed 7 bases, with 14 bases lying between them. Germline assignment: CDR1 SQVTM and CDR2 ANQGSEA. The CDR3 protein is CSARVGANSPLHF. The DNA for the CDR3 is TGCAGCGCCCGAGTGGGAGCGAATTCACCCCTCCACTTT.

This chain links TRBV11-2 with TRBJ1-3, with D perhaps matching TRBD1 (5 bases). Germline CDR1 and CDR2: SGHAT and FQNNGV. V was clipped by 5 bases and J by 0 bases, with 23 bases between them. This CDR3 is built from 19 residues. The CDR3 DNA is TGTGCCAGCAGCCGGAACCGGGACTCGCCCGACTCCTCTGGAAACACCATATATTTT. Translated: CASSRNRDSPDSSGNTIYF.

J is TRBJ1-1 and V is TRBV6-1; D unclear. Trimming cost V 2 bases and J 5 bases, with 12 bases left between them. The CDR3 extends over 14 amino acids. Germline CDR1 MNHNS, CDR2 SASEGT. This chain's CDR3 is CASSETWDFTEAFF. The CDR3 DNA sequence: TGTGCCAGCAGTGAAACATGGGATTTTACTGAAGCTTTCTTT.

CDR3 DNA sequence: TGTGCCAGCAGTGAAGCGTTTCTAGCGGGAGGGGGAGAGACCCAGTACTTC. Translating gives CASSEAFLAGGGETQYF. The rearrangement links TRBV2 to TRBJ2-5; 12 bases agree with TRBD2. Germline CDR1 is SNHLY and CDR2 is FYNNEI. V was pared by 0 bases and J by 4 bases, with 6 bases of the junction left unmatched. This CDR3 has 17 residues.

The chain recombines TRBV6-6 with TRBJ2-4, with D maybe TRBD2 (6 bases). Germline-derived CDR1 and CDR2 are MNHNY and SVGAGI (reference sequence). With 5 bases removed from V and 7 bases from J, the gap between germline ends came to 18 bases. The CDR3 spans 15 residues. CDR3 in DNA: TGTGCCAGCAGTACGGGGGAACTTTACGCGAACATTCAGTACTTC. Its protein product is CASSTGELYANIQYF.

J is TRBJ1-4 and V is TRBV7-9; TRBD1 agrees at 7 bases. Per germline, CDR1 SEHNR and CDR2 FQNEAQ (reference sequence). This CDR3 is 15 amino acids long. Unmatched junction bases numbered 7, after V lost 3 bases and J lost 6 bases. The CDR3 reads CASSLGDRLHEKLFF. The CDR3 DNA is TGTGCCAGCAGCTTGGGGGACAGACTTCATGAAAAACTGTTTTTT.

This chain connects TRBV21-1 to TRBJ1-3; the table's D gene call, TRBD1, was not cross checked with the DNA. TRBV21-1 has pseudogene status. The CDR3 consists of 15 residues. The CDR3 loop reads CASTRDSAKGNTIYF. The CDR3 coding sequence is TGTGCCAGCACCAGGGACAGTGCCAAGGGGAACACCATATATTTT.

This chain connects TRBV7-2 to TRBJ1-2; 11 positions agree with TRBD1. Looked up from germline, CDR1 is SGHTA and CDR2 is FQGNSA. The CDR3 sequence is 15 residues long. V was clipped by 0 bases and J by 7 bases; unmatched bases: 4. CDR3 sequence: CASSLADRGHGGYTF. The CDR3 DNA follows: TGTGCCAGCAGCTTAGCGGACAGGGGGCACGGTGGCTACACCTTC.

The rearrangement joins TRBV7-9 to TRBJ2-6, with 7 bases identical to TRBD1. Unmatched junction bases numbered 2, after V lost 4 bases and J lost 2 bases. The length of the CDR3 is 15 residues. Germline loops: CDR1 SEHNR, CDR2 FQNEAQ (reference sequence). CDR3 in DNA: TGTGCCAGCAGCTACGACAGGGCTGGGGCCAACGTCCTGACTTTC. Amino acids: CASSYDRAGANVLTF.

For the CDR3, the DNA is TGTGCCATCGGACTACAACCCTACGAGCAGTACTTC. Its protein product is CAIGLQPYEQYF. V is TRBV10-3 and J is TRBJ2-7; maybe TRBD2 (6 bases). Germline V gene data show CDR1 as ENHRY and CDR2 as SYGVKD. V lost 8 bases to trimming and J lost 2 bases, with 10 bases between them. This CDR3 region has 12 residues.